Each of the 21 T cell receptor beta chains below was sequenced from the same sample in a study of cytomegalovirus exposure and HLA in healthy donors. 60 Vbeta and 13 Jbeta primers were used in PCR. TCRdb's table, derived via immunoSEQ multiplex PCR, lists solely in-frame clones and lacks some. The sample has under 150,000 clones, just under 70% seen once; the top ten hold 4% to 5.5%. The sample taken for sequencing was PBMCs. The receptors originated from a man in his 60s in good health and CMV-seronegative.

The chain has TRBV6-1 and TRBJ1-3; 7 positions match TRBD1. The germline V gene has CDR1 MNHNS and CDR2 SASEGT. The J segment lost 0 bases and the V segment lost 1 base, leaving 3 bases of the junction unmatched. This CDR3 region has 16 residues. The CDR3 reads CASSEGGTVSGNTIYF. The DNA of the CDR3 is TGTGCCAGCAGTGAAGGTGGGACAGTCTCTGGAAACACCATATATTTT.

V and J are TRBV7-2 and TRBJ2-1; 9 nucleotides align to TRBD2. The length of the CDR3 is 21 residues. With 0 bases clipped from V and 0 bases from J, the junction kept 15 bases outside the gene matches. Germline loops: CDR1 SGHTA, CDR2 FQGNSA. The DNA for the CDR3 is TGTGCCAGCAGCTTAGCTCGAGAGGGTCTAGCGGGGTGGAGCTCCTACAATGAGCAGTTCTTC. The encoded protein is CASSLAREGLAGWSSYNEQFF.

The chain joins TRBV28 to TRBJ2-2; D possibly corresponds to TRBD1 (5 bases). The CDR3 consists of 13 residues. V was clipped by 8 bases and J by 5 bases, with 12 bases between them. CDR1 is MDHEN, CDR2 SYDVKM, per germline. DNA for the CDR3: TGTGCCAGCTCCTTAGGGGTGACCGGGGAGCTGTTTTTT. Translated: CASSLGVTGELFF.

The chain combines TRBV5-1 with TRBJ1-4, with D perhaps matching TRBD1 (5 bases). Per the germline V gene, CDR1 is SGHRS and CDR2 is YFSETQ. The CDR3 has 13 residues. The ends were cut back, 0 bases at V and 13 bases at J, with 13 bases in the middle. CDR3 in DNA: TGCGCCAGCAGCTTGGGGGGGGGACTCCGACTGTTTTTT. This codes for CASSLGGGLRLFF.

Here the CDR3 reads CASSPTSPYEQYF. The CDR3 coding sequence is TGTGCCAGCAGCCCGACTAGTCCCTACGAGCAGTACTTC. The rearrangement uses TRBV28 and TRBJ2-7; possibly TRBD2 for D (6 bases). The CDR3 covers 13 residues. V was pared by 6 bases and J by 2 bases, with 11 bases between. Germline assignment: CDR1 MDHEN and CDR2 SYDVKM.

The chain combines TRBV29-1 with TRBJ2-1, with 7 bases fitting TRBD1. Germline CDR1 is SQVTM and CDR2 is ANQGSEA. With 4 bases clipped from V and 0 bases from J, the junction kept 9 bases outside the gene matches. This CDR3 has 16 residues. This CDR3 reads CSVVGPGDSSYNEQFF. CDR3 sequence (DNA): TGCAGCGTTGTGGGGCCCGGGGACAGCTCCTACAATGAGCAGTTCTTC.

The rearrangement uses TRBV28 and TRBJ2-7, with D perhaps TRBD1 (6 bases). The CDR3 spans 14 residues. The V gene's germline CDR1 is MDHEN and CDR2 SYDVKM. V lost 2 bases, J lost 2 bases, and 10 bases lay in between. CDR3 in DNA: TGTGCCAGCAGTTTAAACAGGGACACCTACGAGCAGTACTTC. Its translation: CASSLNRDTYEQYF.

This chain uses TRBV7-3 with TRBJ2-7, with 9 bases identical to TRBD1. After removal of 2 bases from V and 4 bases from J, the junction contained 6 bases not matched to a gene. Per germline, CDR1 SGHTA and CDR2 FQGTGA. CDR3 length equals 15 residues. The DNA of the CDR3 is TGTGCCAGCAGCTTATCGGGACAGGGAGTATACGAGCAGTACTTC. It specifies CASSLSGQGVYEQYF.

About this clone: The junction shows a germline mismatch at one end, possibly a read error. The CDR3 sequence is CASSLARLAASYEQYF. For the CDR3, the DNA is TGTGCCAGTAGCTTGGCCCGACTAGCGGCCTCCTACGAGCAGTACTTC. V and J are TRBV5-5 and TRBJ2-7; 9 bases fit TRBD2. Germline lookup yields CDR1 SGHKS and CDR2 YYEKEE (reference sequence). The CDR3 is 16 amino acids.

The J gene is TRBJ2-3, the V gene TRBV28; TRBD1 is a possible D gene (5 bases). The CDR3 length is 11 residues. Trimming shortened V by 8 bases and J by 9 bases, and 12 bases separated the two germline ends. The germline CDR1 and CDR2 sequences are MDHEN and SYDVKM. This CDR3 is CASSLGATQYF. The DNA for the CDR3 is TGTGCCAGCTCCCTTGGGGCGACGCAGTATTTT.

The J gene is TRBJ2-5, the V gene TRBV5-1; 8 bases match TRBD1. The last part of the DNA fits TRBJ2-7 better; the J call may be wrong. The germline V gene encodes CDR1 SGHRS and CDR2 YFSETQ. There are 16 residues in the CDR3. The CDR3 is CASSLRTGRNSYEQYF. The CDR3 bases are TGCGCCAGCAGCTTGAGGACAGGGAGGAACTCCTACGAGCAGTACTTC.

The V call is TRBV28, the J call TRBJ1-1, with D possibly matching TRBD1 (6 bases). Trimming removed 6 bases from V and 10 bases from J, with 18 bases in between. Germline loops: CDR1 MDHEN, CDR2 SYDVKM. This CDR3 is built from 13 residues. The CDR3 region is CASSPPGGWGAFF. CDR3 DNA sequence: TGTGCCAGCAGCCCTCCGGGGGGCTGGGGAGCTTTCTTT.

This chain uses TRBV6-5 with TRBJ1-1; D is perhaps TRBD1 (6 bases). This CDR3 has 13 amino acids. The V end was cut by 6 bases, the J end by 2 bases, with 10 bases between. Germline-derived CDR1 and CDR2 are MNHEY and SVGAGI. The CDR3 loop is CASRSRGNTEAFF. Here the CDR3 DNA reads TGTGCCAGCAGATCCAGGGGCAACACTGAAGCTTTCTTT.

The chain links TRBV27 to TRBJ1-2; 8 nucleotides line up with TRBD1. With V trimmed by 10 bases and J by 0 bases, 4 bases remained unmatched. Germline assignment: CDR1 MNHEY and CDR2 SMNVEV (reference sequence). CDR3 length equals 13 residues. CDR3 DNA sequence: TGTGCCACACGGACAGGGTCTAACTATGGCTACACCTTC. Translating gives CATRTGSNYGYTF.

This clone has more than one count but fewer than ten. The chain uses TRBV6-5 and TRBJ2-2; 9 bases fit TRBD1. The CDR3 runs 14 residues. Losses at the gene ends were 6 bases for V and 7 bases for J; bases not matched to a gene: 6. Germline V CDR1 and CDR2: MNHEY, SVGAGI. CDR3 bases: TGTGCCAGCAGGGGACAGGGAGTCGTCGGGGAGCTGTTTTTT. Amino acids: CASRGQGVVGELFF.

V and J are TRBV21-1 and TRBJ1-1. TRBV21-1 is listed as a pseudogene. The CDR3 is 11 residues long. The CDR3 is CASSPGSEAFF. In nucleotides, the CDR3 is TGTGCCAGCAGCCCGGGGAGTGAAGCTTTCTTT.

V usage is TRBV6-5 and J usage is TRBJ2-7, with 11 bases that match TRBD2. Germline V lookup: CDR1 MNHEY, CDR2 SVGAGI. The CDR3 runs 14 residues. The V gene end was trimmed by 6 bases and the J gene end by 3 bases; junction bases not matched to a gene: 4. CDR3 nucleotides: TGTGCCAGCAGGGCTACTAGCGGGAGCTACGAGCAGTACTTC. Translating it yields CASRATSGSYEQYF.

The chain is built from TRBV5-4 and TRBJ1-1; no clear D. The CDR3 consists of 13 residues. The ends were cut back, 4 bases at V and 5 bases at J, with 12 bases in the middle. Germline CDR1 SGHNT, CDR2 YYREEE (reference sequence). In nucleotides, the CDR3 is TGTGCCAGCAGCATCGACATCAATACTGAAGCTTTCTTT. It is translated as CASSIDINTEAFF.

Here the CDR3 reads CASSALPGIGSEQYF. The CDR3 DNA is TGTGCCAGCAGCGCCTTGCCCGGAATCGGGTCCGAGCAGTACTTC. The chain is built from TRBV9 and TRBJ2-7; no definite D call. V lost 3 bases to trimming and J lost 6 bases, with 19 bases between them. This CDR3 has 15 residues. Germline V gene sequence: CDR1 SGDLS, CDR2 YYNGEE. The whole variable domain, filled in from reference TRBV9 and TRBJ2-7, reads DSGVTQTPKHLITATGQRVTLRCSPRSGDLSVYWYQQSLDQGLQFLIQYYNGEERAKGNILERFSAQQFPDLHSELNLSSLELGDSALYFCASSALPGIGSEQYFGPGTRLTVT.

V and J are TRBV7-9 and TRBJ2-1; 7 bases line up with TRBD2. V was pared by 3 bases and J by 5 bases, with 1 base of the junction left unmatched. This CDR3 has 13 residues. The germline V gene encodes CDR1 SEHNR and CDR2 FQNEAQ (reference sequence). The CDR3 loop reads CASSLGTNNEQFF. The CDR3 region has the DNA TGTGCCAGCAGCTTGGGGACTAACAATGAGCAGTTCTTC.

This chain connects TRBV28 to TRBJ2-5; the D gene is possibly TRBD1 (5 bases). Germline values: CDR1 MDHEN, CDR2 SYDVKM. The germline V and J ends were trimmed by 4 bases and 6 bases, with 12 bases remaining between them. The CDR3 loop spans 13 amino acids. The CDR3: CASSSGFGKTQYF. The CDR3 DNA reads as TGTGCCAGCAGTTCAGGGTTTGGGAAGACCCAGTACTTC.